This TCR beta chain was captured in a study of T cell responses to AZD1222 COVID-19 vaccine (dated by TCRdb to about 2021). Study-wide context: TCR sequencing was performed for more than 230 trial participants, of whom about 200 were given two doses of AZD1222 and 26 were given two doses of MenACWY control vaccine. Trial participants were enrolled by age into 18-55, 56-69 and 70-plus year subgroups, with around 140, 26 and 57 TCR-sequenced participants respectively.

According to the germline V gene (reference sequence), CDR1 reads SEHNR and CDR2 reads FQNEAQ. V is shortened by 4 bases, J by 7 bases, and the region joining them spans 17 bases. There are 16 amino acids in the CDR3, from cysteine to phenylalanine inclusive. The entry retains the CDR3 DNA only, 48 bases that are in frame from base 1. The CDR3 regions of human TCRbeta chains were analyzed by immunosequencing. On the authors' methods: Repertoire TCRs were checked for matches against a reference library of SARS-CoV-2-specific TCRs that had been generated using the MIRA antigen-specificity platform. Breadth was defined as the fraction of unique TCRs that were SARS-CoV-2-associated, and depth was defined as the fraction of total T cells that were SARS-CoV-2-associated. Using the MIRA data, every spike-specific TCR was mapped to the spike region that the TCR reacted to and assigned to either a CD4 or a CD8 class. Log10-transformed breadth and depth values were compared by one-way ANOVA with Sidak's multiple comparisons tests. The table comes from immuneACCESS by way of TCRdb, which keeps in-frame sequences with V and J called. Part of the clones is missing from these tables; in studies checked, under half for an unresolved V gene and the rest for unknown reasons. V and J calls and clone size are as listed in that table; D and trimming were resolved from the DNA. The sample has roughly 40,000 clones on record, roughly 91% of them singletons. The ten largest clones represent 37% of the sample.

Overall results and qualifications from the work: Participants were mostly white British, with more females than males. The authors suggested clonal diversity may have been underestimated. After two AZD1222 doses, both the breadth and the depth of spike-specific TCRs were significantly higher than at day 0 and than in MenACWY recipients. Because no day 14 peak-response samples were available, the repertoires could be characterized only after the peak T cell response. The 56-69-year group was small, and its depth increase did not reach significance, likely because of low power. The vaccine-associated CD4 TCRs covered the entire spike protein, and the dominant responses fell in regions 160-218 and 743-854. Conclusions about previously exposed vaccinees are limited, since just a handful of AZD1222 recipients were seropositive for SARS-CoV-2 at baseline. Reportedly, close to half of the unique spike-specific TCRs recognized epitopes lying outside the regions that are mutated in the B.1.351 and B.1.1.7 variants.

Notes on this clone: The target of this receptor is not known. It has no much larger one-base neighbor in the sample; base qualities were not kept.

The time point tag for this specimen amounts to: about 28 days (+/-7) after the second vaccine dose. AZD1222 recipients whose second dose came at about 4 weeks and those whose second dose came at about 12 weeks were combined into one group, since spike-specific TCR depth and breadth did not differ between the two schedules. Samples from vaccinated people were obtained from the UK trials COV001 and COV002, which included a single-blind randomized controlled phase 2/3 trial of AZD1222 (ChAdOx1 nCoV-19) in healthy adults. For TCRbeta chain sequencing, PBMC samples from trial participants were taken at day 0 and at day 28 after the second dose.

The chain links TRBV7-9 with TRBJ1-6; confidence is insufficient to name the D gene. Here the sequenced sample was peripheral blood, taken 28 days after the second AZD1222 dose. The receptor was isolated from an adult who received the AZD1222 COVID-19 vaccine. CDR3 region: CASSSTTKGSNSPLHF. The DNA reads as follows: TGTGCCAGCAGCTCAACAACAAAGGGCTCCAATTCACCCCTCCACTTT.